Here is one T cell receptor beta chain with its context. The antigen is not known. These data belong to a study of T cells in Graves' hyperthyroidism and ophthalmopathy. Study-level points and caveats: Patients with ophthalmopathy were separated from those with stable hyperthyroidism by a 13 V-J model. In the blood, most expanded thyroid clonotypes above 0.001 appeared as well.

Thyroid ultrasound and orbital computed tomography, with clinical symptoms and serum thyroxine and TRAb, informed diagnoses. Amplified TCR beta CDR3 regions derived from RNA transcripts. HTBI primers drove first-round RT-PCR of the TCR CDR3. TCRdb re-derived calls from the multiplex PCR reads in MiXCR, one entry per CDR3 protein. The sample holds 600,000 to 700,000 distinct CDR3 sequences, approximately 42% seen once. Looked up from germline, CDR1 is SQVTM and CDR2 is ANQGSEA. With V trimmed by 8 bases and J by 5 bases, 10 bases remained unmatched. The CDR3 covers 13 residues. This chain connects TRBV29-1 to TRBJ2-5; 8 bases agree with TRBD1. The sequence came from an adult man with Graves' disease, either hyperthyroidism or ophthalmopathy (not recorded which). Sequenced: peripheral blood or thyroid tissue (not recorded which). The CDR3 DNA is TGCAGCAGTTACGGACAGGGCCAGGAGACCCAGTACTTC. Amino acids: CSSYGQGQETQYF.